The present entry profiles one T cell receptor beta chain with its context. Its antigen is unidentified. The data originate from a study of monozygotic twins with cystic fibrosis. Study in general: Libraries were built from three micrograms of fragmented DNA using about 15 PCR cycles.

Notes on the study in general: J usage was most co-twin-similar in 8 of 16 pairs, V in 13. No link emerged between shared CDR3 counts and age, concordance or severity. Low clonality (median around 0.0094) suggested a mostly naive repertoire.

This CDR3 is 16 amino acids long. Trimming left V 3 bases short and J 3 bases short, with 18 bases between. Per germline, CDR1 SGDLS and CDR2 YYNGEE. Generated by immunoSEQ multiplex PCR, the TCRdb table keeps only in-frame clones and is missing some. The table lists about 36,000 clones, about 87% of them singletons. V gene TRBV9 combines with J gene TRBJ1-1; TRBD1 is a possible D gene (6 bases). Sequencing used blood. The receptor comes from a girl aged 2-10 years with cystic fibrosis. CDR3 DNA sequence: TGTGCCAGCAGCGCAGATAACGCCAGGGGCCACACTGAAGCTTTCTTT. Residues: CASSADNARGHTEAFF.